This T cell receptor beta chain was documented in a study of T cell responses to AZD1222 COVID-19 vaccine. Study-level findings and limits: Close to half of spike-specific TCRs reportedly recognize unmutated variant regions. Vaccine-associated CD4 TCRs ranged over spike, dominating at 160-218 and 743-854. Clonal diversity was possibly underestimated, and white British individuals and females predominated among donors.

Sequenced by immunoSEQ multiplex PCR; TCRdb stores in-frame clones only, minus some. The sample records around 120,000 clones, approximately 90% being singletons. With respect to this clone: The target antigen is unknown.

The germline CDR1 and CDR2 sequences are MNHEY and SVGAGI. The CDR3 covers 14 residues. V lost 2 bases, J lost 4 bases, and 11 bases lay in between. The J gene is TRBJ1-1, the V gene TRBV6-5, with D hard to call. This specimen consisted of peripheral blood, obtained on day 0 of MenACWY control vaccination. The clonotype was recovered from an adult in good health. The CDR3 protein is CASSYDGRVTEAFF. In nucleotides, the CDR3 is TGTGCCAGCAGTTACGATGGAAGGGTCACTGAAGCTTTCTTT.